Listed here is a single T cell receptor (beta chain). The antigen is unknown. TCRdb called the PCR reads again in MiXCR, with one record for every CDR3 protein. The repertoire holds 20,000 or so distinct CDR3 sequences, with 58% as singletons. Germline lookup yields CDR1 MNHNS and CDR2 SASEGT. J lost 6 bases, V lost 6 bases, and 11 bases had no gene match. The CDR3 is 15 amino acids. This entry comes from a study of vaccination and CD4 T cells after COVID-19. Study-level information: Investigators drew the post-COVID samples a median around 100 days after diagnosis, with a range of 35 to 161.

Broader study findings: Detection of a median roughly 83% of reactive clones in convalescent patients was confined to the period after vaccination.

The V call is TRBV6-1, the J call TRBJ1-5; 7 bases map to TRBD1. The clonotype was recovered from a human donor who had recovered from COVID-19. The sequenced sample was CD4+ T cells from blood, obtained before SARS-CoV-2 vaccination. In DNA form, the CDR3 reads TGTGCCAGCAGAGAGATCGACAGGGAGGGTCAGCCCCAGCATTTT. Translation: CASREIDREGQPQHF.